Included here is one TCR beta chain sequence, with context. The data originate from a study of blood T cell repertoires in COVID-19. Across the whole study: Specimens from acute and convalescent COVID-19 originated in the United States, Italy and Spain.

Method: immunoSEQ multiplex PCR; TCRdb's copy keeps in-frame clones and lacks some. The repertoire holds about 150,000 clones, about nine tenths seen once, with about 2% in the top ten. The sample taken for sequencing was peripheral blood. The TCR comes from a human donor in a cohort sampled during active COVID-19.

Here the CDR3 DNA reads TGTGCCAGCTCACCACAGGGGGCGGCTAACGAGCAGTACTTC. Translation gives CASSPQGAANEQYF. The rearrangement uses TRBV18 and TRBJ2-7; 7 positions agree with TRBD1. CDR1 KGHSH and CDR2 LQKENI come from the germline V gene. V lost 1 base, J lost 5 bases, and 5 bases stayed unmatched. This CDR3 contains 14 residues.